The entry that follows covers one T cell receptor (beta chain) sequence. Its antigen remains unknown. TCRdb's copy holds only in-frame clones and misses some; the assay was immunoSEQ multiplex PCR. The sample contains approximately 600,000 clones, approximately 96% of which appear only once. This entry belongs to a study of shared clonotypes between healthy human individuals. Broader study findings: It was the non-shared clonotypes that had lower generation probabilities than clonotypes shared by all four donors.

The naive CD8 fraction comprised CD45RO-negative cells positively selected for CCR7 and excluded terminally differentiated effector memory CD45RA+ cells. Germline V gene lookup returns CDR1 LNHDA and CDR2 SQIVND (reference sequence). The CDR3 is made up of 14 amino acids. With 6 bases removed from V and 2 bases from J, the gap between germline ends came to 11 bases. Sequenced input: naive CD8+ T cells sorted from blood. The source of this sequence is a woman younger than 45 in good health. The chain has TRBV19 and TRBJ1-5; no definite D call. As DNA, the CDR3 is TGTGCCAGTAGGACCCTGACCGGCAATCAGCCCCAGCATTTT. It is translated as CASRTLTGNQPQHF.